This TCR beta chain was obtained from a study of identical twins. There are many counts of this clonotype. Trimming removed 4 bases from V and 0 bases from J; junction bases left unmatched: 12. The CDR3 has 18 residues. Germline loops: CDR1 SNHLY, CDR2 FYNNEI. TCRdb redid the calling of the 5' RACE reads with MiXCR, one entry per CDR3 protein. This sample has about 280,000 distinct CDR3 sequences, with more than 6.5% found just once. This same sample was also part of a study on yellow fever vaccine responses in identical twins.

Sequenced material: memory (CD45RO+) T cells sorted from blood. V and J are TRBV2 and TRBJ2-1, with 7 bases matching TRBD2. This receptor was identified in a woman aged 18 to 35 in good health. The CDR3 DNA is TGTGCCAGCAGTGTAACGGCTGGGGGGACTACCTCCTACAATGAGCAGTTCTTC. Amino acid sequence: CASSVTAGGTTSYNEQFF. Complete variable domain (other parts from reference TRBV2 and TRBJ2-1): EPEVTQTPSHQVTQMGQEVILRCVPISNHLYFYWYRQILGQKVEFLVSFYNNEISEKSEIFDDQFSVERPDGSNFTLKIRSTKLEDSAMYFCASSVTAGGTTSYNEQFFGPGTRLTVL.